This T cell receptor (beta chain) was sequenced in a study of T cells in Graves' hyperthyroidism and ophthalmopathy. TCR beta CDR3 sequences were amplified from RNA transcripts. The study used the HTBI primer set for a first-round RT-PCR of the TCR CDR3. A single record per CDR3 protein comes from TCRdb applying MiXCR to the multiplex PCR reads. This table holds around 500,000 distinct CDR3 sequences, around 15% found once. Points from the study as a whole: Stable hyperthyroidism was told apart from ophthalmopathy by a model built on 13 V-J features. Among thyroid clonotypes expanded above 0.001, most also appeared in blood.

A remark on this clonotype: No antigen is known for it.

Clinical symptoms, serum thyroxine and TRAb, thyroid ultrasound and orbital computed tomography together formed the diagnostic basis. The germline CDR1 and CDR2 sequences are SGHRS and YFSETQ. The CDR3 covers 15 residues. Between the trimmed V and J ends, which lost 4 bases and 1 base, there was a span of 12 bases. This TCR was sampled from a woman aged 18-29 years with Graves' hyperthyroidism. V gene TRBV5-1 combines with J gene TRBJ1-5; possible D gene TRBD1, 5 bases. The sequenced sample consisted of blood. CDR3 amino acids: CASSPTATSNQPQHF. The CDR3 DNA reads as TGCGCCAGCAGCCCGACAGCGACGAGCAATCAGCCCCAGCATTTT. Looking up the rest from reference TRBV5-1 and TRBJ1-5 gives the full variable domain: KAGVTQTPRYLIKTRGQQVTLSCSPISGHRSVSWYQQTPGQGLQFLFEYFSETQRNKGNFPGRFSGRQFSNSRSEMNVSTLELGDSALYLCASSPTATSNQPQHFGDGTRLSIL.